The text below deals with one TCR beta chain. Indicated time point: patch test 3, about 24 weeks after DPC sensitization. Treatment noted: therapeutic diphenylcyclopropenone sensitization with weekly scalp DPC. TCRdb processed the RACE reads anew with MiXCR; each CDR3 protein has one entry. Of 100,000 or so distinct CDR3 sequences in the sample, about 34% were seen once. This sample was taken from a study of human T cells and chemical hapten exposure. Across the whole study: 2% DPC was applied to about 2 cm by about 2 cm of upper inner arm skin for sensitization.

V was cut by 0 bases and J by 3 bases, with 9 bases left in between. CDR3 size: 14 residues. Germline CDR1 and CDR2: MNHNY and SVGAGI (reference sequence). The sequenced sample was whole blood, obtained in connection with sensitization to the hapten diphenylcyclopropenone (DPC). This chain connects TRBV6-6 to TRBJ2-7; D call uncertain. The TCR originated in a middle-aged man with alopecia areata. Some clones in this sample may be carry-over from other donors' samples. CDR3 sequence (DNA): TGTGCCAGCAGTTACTCGGGAAGCCACTACGAGCAGTACGTC. Amino acids: CASSYSGSHYEQYV.